This is a list of T cell receptor beta chains from one sample in a study of tumor-infiltrating lymphocytes in primary liver carcinoma. TCRdb recomputed calls from the multiplex PCR reads with MiXCR, one row per CDR3 protein. The sample has hundreds of thousands of distinct CDR3 sequences, approximately 54% seen once; the top ten hold approximately 17%. Sequenced: peripheral blood. Receptor source: a woman in her 30s with primary liver carcinoma and hepatitis B virus infection. Each CDR3 is given with its conserved first and last residue. The D gene is left open where the match is weak. Clone size appears in some rows only: once, few, many, or a class for an expanded clone.

V gene	D gene	J gene	clone size	CDR3 DNA	CDR3 protein
TRBV4-1	-	TRBJ2-5	many	TGCGCCAGCAGCCACCAGTGGGCGACCCAAGAGACCCAGTACTTC	CASSHQWATQETQYF
TRBV6-1	-	TRBJ1-3	few	TGTGCCAGCAGTGAAAGGGAGTTCGGAAACACCATATATTTT	CASSEREFGNTIYF
TRBV7-9	-	TRBJ2-1	once	TGTGCCAACCCCGGGACTTACAATGAGCAGTTCTTC	CANPGTYNEQFF
TRBV4-3	-	TRBJ2-4	-	TGCGCCAGCAGCCAAAGGGTGCAGGGAAACATAAACATTCAGTACTTC	CASSQRVQGNINIQYF
TRBV29-1	TRBD2	TRBJ2-3	-	TGCAGCGTTGAACCTAGCGGGGTCCACGCAAATACGCAGTATTTT	CSVEPSGVHANTQYF
TRBV7-9	-	TRBJ1-2	-	TGTGCCAGCAGCTTATTCCTCGGGGGCTATGGCTACACCTTC	CASSLFLGGYGYTF
TRBV30	-	TRBJ2-1	-	TGTGCCTGGGGCAGAATTAGCGCGAGGCGGCAGTTCTTC	CAWGRISARRQFF
TRBV4-1	-	TRBJ2-6	-	TGCGCCAGCAGCTCGTGCAGGTCTGGGGCCAACGTCCTGACTTTC	CASSSCRSGANVLTF
TRBV11-2	-	TRBJ1-2	-	TGTGCCAGCAGCTTAGGGGGGACCTTCCTGGCGGGCTATATCTTC	CASSLGGTFLAGYIF
TRBV6-5	TRBD2	TRBJ2-3	-	TGTGCCAGCAACGGGTGGGGGGGACGCACAGATACGCACTATTTT	CASNGWGGRTDTHYF
TRBV7-9	-	TRBJ2-6	-	TGTGCCAGCAGCCCAGCGCGTGGGGCCAACGTCCTGACTTTC	CASSPARGANVLTF
TRBV12-3/TRBV12-4	-	TRBJ2-3	many	TGTGCCAGCAGTTTTCACCGGAGCACAGATACGCAGTATTTT	CASSFHRSTDTQYF
TRBV11-2	-	TRBJ1-1	-	TGTGCCAGCAGCCTCAGAACCTCCGGAACAGGAAGGGCCCTTGAGGCTTTCTTT	CASSLRTSGTGRALEAFF
TRBV7-8	-	TRBJ2-7	-	TGTGCCAGCGGCTTAGGCTACCTATACGAGCAGTACTTC	CASGLGYLYEQYF
TRBV29-1	-	TRBJ2-2	many	TGCAGCGTTGGGTACACCGGGGAGCTGTTTTTT	CSVGYTGELFF
TRBV12-3/TRBV12-4	-	TRBJ1-5	-	TGTGCCAGCAGCTGGGGGCATCAGCCCCAACATTTT	CASSWGHQPQHF
TRBV12-3/TRBV12-4	-	TRBJ2-1	once	TGTACAAGCGCGTCAAGAGACCTATACAATGAGCAGTTCTTC	CTSASRDLYNEQFF
TRBV29-1	-	TRBJ2-2	many	TGCAGCGTTACAGGGAACACCGGGGAGCTGTTTTTT	CSVTGNTGELFF
TRBV4-1	-	TRBJ2-2	-	TGCGCCAGCTGCCAAGCCGGGGCCAAGGCCGGGGAGCTGTTTTTT	CASCQAGAKAGELFF
TRBV4-2	-	TRBJ2-7	few	TGTGCCAGCAGCCAAGAACTCAGGGCAGTAACATCCTACGAGCAGTACTTC	CASSQELRAVTSYEQYF
TRBV6-2/TRBV6-3	-	TRBJ2-7	-	TGTGCCAGCACCCGGGGGCCGCTACTGGGGAGCTCCTACGAGCAGTGCTTC	CASTRGPLLGSSYEQCF
TRBV4-2	TRBD2	TRBJ2-7	many	TGTGCCAGCAGCCAAGGGGAACGAGCGGGAGGGTCCTACGAGCAGTACTTC	CASSQGERAGGSYEQYF